This is a list of T cell receptor beta chains from one sample in a study of T cells in Graves' hyperthyroidism and ophthalmopathy. TCRdb fed the multiplex PCR reads into MiXCR, producing one record per CDR3 protein. Counted here are roughly 510,000 distinct CDR3 sequences, less than 25% occurring once; the ten biggest clones make up around a quarter. Source material: blood. The receptors shown here come from a man between 18 and 29 years old with Graves' hyperthyroidism. Each CDR3 is given with its conserved first and last residue. D genes are given only for firm matches. Clone size is given for some rows only: seen once, a few or many times, or a class if the clone is expanded.

>few|TRBD1|TRBJ1-6|TRBV12-3/TRBV12-4
CASSLQGQGNSPLHF
TGTGCCAGCAGCCTGCAGGGACAGGGAAATTCACCCCTCCACTTT
>few|-|TRBJ1-1|TRBV19
CASSMVTSSVNTEAFF
TGTGCCAGTAGTATGGTAACGTCGAGCGTGAACACTGAAGCTTTCTTT
>many|-|TRBJ1-3|TRBV20-1
CSARAPGSGNTIYF
TGCAGTGCTAGAGCCCCAGGGTCCGGAAACACCATATATTTT
>many|-|TRBJ1-3|TRBV6-1
CASSPRASSGNTIYF
TGTGCCAGCAGTCCCCGGGCAAGCTCTGGAAACACCATATATTTT
>many|TRBD1|TRBJ1-5|TRBV19
CATRQGWEPQHF
TGTGCCACCAGACAGGGTTGGGAGCCCCAGCATTTT
>many|-|TRBJ2-7|TRBV6-2/TRBV6-3
CASSYSKLIGYEQYF
TGTGCCAGCAGTTACTCGAAACTAATAGGCTACGAGCAGTACTTT
>many|TRBD1|TRBJ2-2|TRBV13
CASSPTGAQGGTGELFF
TGTGCCAGCAGTCCAACAGGGGCTCAAGGGGGTACCGGGGAGCTGTTTTTT
>few|-|TRBJ1-2|TRBV28
CASSSYTGIYGYTF
TGTGCCAGCAGTTCATATACAGGGATCTATGGCTACACCTTC
>many|-|TRBJ1-5|TRBV6-1
CASSASGSLSNQPQHF
TGTGCCAGCAGTGCCTCCGGGTCCCTCAGCAATCAGCCCCAGCATTTT
>many|-|TRBJ1-2|TRBV13
CASSFRGMRGYTF
TGTGCCAGCAGCTTCCGAGGGATGCGTGGCTACACCTTC
>many|TRBD1|TRBJ1-2|TRBV4-1
CASSQLQGRNSYGYTF
TGCGCCAGCAGCCAACTACAGGGGCGGAATAGCTATGGCTACACCTTC
>many|-|TRBJ1-5|TRBV20-1
CSANPTWYEWGENQPQHF
TGCAGTGCTAACCCGACGTGGTACGAATGGGGGGAAAATCAGCCCCAGCATTTT
>-|-|TRBJ2-5|TRBV2
CASSDPWGRSETQYF
TGTGCCAGCAGTGACCCGTGGGGCAGGTCGGAGACCCAGTACTTC
>-|-|TRBJ2-5|TRBV18
CASSPDGQFWPGETQYF
TGTGCCAGCTCCCCCGACGGACAGTTTTGGCCAGGGGAGACCCAGTACTTC
>-|-|TRBJ1-5|TRBV29-1
CSVDGLHNQPQHF
TGCAGCGTTGACGGACTGCACAATCAGCCCCAGCATTTT
>-|-|TRBJ1-5|TRBV10-3
CASFTGRGAGGQPQHF
TGTGCATCCTTTACCGGGCGGGGTGCGGGGGGTCAGCCCCAGCATTTT
>many|TRBD1|TRBJ2-5|TRBV28
CASSPTGGDETQYF
TGTGCCAGCAGCCCAACAGGGGGCGATGAGACCCAGTACTTC
>few|TRBD2|TRBJ2-7|TRBV6-2/TRBV6-3
CASRPSGRGDEQYF
TGTGCCAGCAGACCTAGCGGGAGAGGCGACGAGCAGTACTTC
>many|TRBD2|TRBJ2-2|TRBV6-5
CASSSSVGGSGELFF
TGTGCCAGCAGTTCATCCGTGGGAGGGTCCGGGGAGCTGTTTTTT
>few|-|TRBJ1-4|TRBV28
CASSLNRFHEKLFF
TGTGCCAGCAGTTTAAACAGGTTCCATGAAAAACTGTTTTTT
>few|-|TRBJ2-5|TRBV20-1
CGARDLEKEEETQYF
TGCGGTGCTAGAGATCTTGAGAAGGAAGAAGAGACCCAGTACTTC
>many|-|TRBJ1-1|TRBV2
CASSPQGNGNTEAFF
TGTGCCAGCAGTCCTCAGGGCAACGGAAACACTGAAGCTTTCTTT
>many|-|TRBJ1-3|TRBV6-5
CASSYSEGTGNTIYF
TGTGCCAGCAGTTACTCGGAGGGCACTGGAAACACCATATATTTT
>many|TRBD2|TRBJ2-7|TRBV28
CASRAKGTGGTYEQYF
TGTGCCAGCAGGGCTAAAGGGACGGGAGGGACCTACGAGCAGTACTTC
>-|TRBD1|TRBJ2-1|TRBV5-1
CASSWGGQGGSYNEQFF
TGCGCCAGCAGCTGGGGAGGACAGGGTGGCTCCTACAATGAGCAGTTCTTC
>many|TRBD1|TRBJ2-7|TRBV6-5
CASSYSRRTGNEQYF
TGTGCCAGCAGTTACTCTAGACGGACAGGGAACGAGCAGTACTTC
>few|-|TRBJ2-2|TRBV18
CASSPQGSNTGELFF
TGTGCCAGCTCACCGCAGGGATCCAACACCGGGGAGCTGTTTTTT
>-|TRBD1|TRBJ1-4|TRBV25-1
CATQGDRNVDVFF
TGTGCCACCCAGGGGGACAGGAACGTCGACGTGTTTTTT
>many|-|TRBJ1-2|TRBV19
CASSALENYGYTF
TGTGCCAGTAGTGCCCTAGAGAACTATGGCTACACCTTC
>once|-|TRBJ2-6|TRBV11-1
CASSLYVGADSGANVLTF
TGTGCCAGCAGCTTATATGTCGGGGCCGACTCTGGGGCCAACGTCCTGACTTTC
>few|TRBD2|TRBJ2-7|TRBV20-1
CSAGRVRGGSSYEQYF
TGCAGTGCTGGGAGGGTTCGTGGGGGGAGCTCCTACGAGCAGTACTTC
>many|-|TRBJ2-6|TRBV28
CASTPGGANVLTF
TGTGCCAGCACCCCTGGAGGGGCCAACGTCCTGACTTTC
>-|-|TRBJ1-6|TRBV5-1
CASSSGGRGQDSPLHF
TGCGCCAGCAGCTCTGGGGGTCGTGGCCAAGACTCACCCCTCCACTTT
>-|-|TRBJ2-7|TRBV24-1
CATTGGYEQYF
TGTGCCACCACTGGGGGCTACGAGCAGTACTTC
>many|TRBD1|TRBJ1-6|TRBV5-1
CASSTFGTGGANNSPLHF
TGCGCCAGCAGCACCTTCGGGACAGGGGGCGCCAATAATTCACCCCTCCACTTT
>many|-|TRBJ1-2|TRBV10-3
CAISSRGAGDGYTF
TGTGCCATCAGCTCGCGCGGGGCTGGGGATGGCTACACCTTC
>-|-|TRBJ1-2|TRBV3-1
CASSGHRVGYTF
TGTGCCAGCAGCGGACACAGGGTCGGCTACACCTTC
>-|TRBD2|TRBJ2-7|TRBV12-3/TRBV12-4
CASSLRESSYEQYF
TGTGCCAGCAGTTTGCGGGAGAGCTCCTACGAGCAGTACTTC
>-|-|TRBJ2-5|TRBV5-6
CASSLITGRGQETQYF
TGTGCCAGCAGCTTAATAACAGGGAGAGGGCAAGAGACCCAGTACTTC
>many|-|TRBJ1-2|TRBV13
CASSSRLTVDGYTF
TGTGCCAGCAGCTCCCGACTAACTGTGGATGGCTACACCTTC
>many|-|TRBJ1-2|TRBV20-1
CSAFDVASNYGYTF
TGCAGTGCTTTTGACGTCGCCTCTAACTATGGCTACACCTTC
>few|TRBD1|TRBJ1-1|TRBV4-1
CASSHRGQGATEAFF
TGCGCCAGCAGCCACCGGGGACAGGGGGCCACTGAAGCTTTCTTT
>-|-|TRBJ2-3|TRBV2
CASSEVGTDTQYF
TGTGCCAGCAGTGAAGTAGGGACAGATACGCAGTATTTT
>few|-|TRBJ2-5|TRBV7-2
CASSYATVEGTQYF
TGTGCCAGCAGCTACGCCACAGTTGAGGGGACCCAGTACTTC
>many|TRBD1|TRBJ1-3|TRBV12-3/TRBV12-4
CASSQGQVPGNTIYF
TGTGCCAGCAGTCAGGGACAGGTACCCGGAAACACCATATATTTT
>few|TRBD1|TRBJ1-3|TRBV12-5
CASGTTGGAGNTIYF
TGTGCTAGTGGGACTACAGGGGGCGCGGGAAACACCATATATTTT
>-|-|TRBJ1-1|TRBV12-3/TRBV12-4
CASTLQAFETEACF
TGTGCCAGCACTCTACAGGCGTTTGAGACTGAAGCCTGCTTT
>many|-|TRBJ2-2|TRBV28
CASSSGELFF
TGTGCCAGCAGTTCCGGGGAGCTGTTTTTT
>-|TRBD1|TRBJ1-2|TRBV9
CASSGGTGTYGYTF
TGTGCCAGCAGCGGAGGGACAGGAACCTATGGCTACACCTTC
>-|-|TRBJ1-2|TRBV4-1
CASSQDRGRANYGYTF
TGCGCCAGCAGCCAAGATAGGGGCAGAGCTAACTATGGCTACACCTTC
>many|-|TRBJ2-5|TRBV20-1
CSAVKGETQYF
TGCAGTGCAGTCAAGGGGGAGACCCAGTACTTC
>-|TRBD1|TRBJ1-5|TRBV12-3/TRBV12-4
CASSGVDRGGQPQHF
TGTGCCAGCAGTGGCGTGGACAGGGGCGGTCAGCCCCAGCATTTT
>-|TRBD1|TRBJ1-2|TRBV6-1
CASISRGLSGYTF
TGTGCCAGCATATCGAGGGGGCTGAGCGGCTACACCTTC
>few|-|TRBJ2-7|TRBV10-3
CAISESRGPPGEQYF
TGTGCCATCAGTGAGTCTCGGGGGCCCCCAGGGGAGCAGTACTTC
>-|-|TRBJ1-1|TRBV4-1
CASSQTLGVNTEAFF
TGCGCCAGCAGCCAGACCTTGGGAGTGAACACTGAAGCTTTCTTT